This is a list of T cell receptor beta chains from one sample in a study of shared clonotypes between healthy human individuals. Libraries were prepared by immunoSEQ multiplex PCR; TCRdb keeps only in-frame clonotypes and omits some of them. Of about 1.9 million clones in the sample, 93% are singletons; the top ten hold approximately 1.6%. The sample comprised naive CD8+ T cells from PBMCs. These receptors were collected from a man younger than 30 in good health. Some clones in this sample may be carry-over from other donors' samples. Both conserved end residues are part of each CDR3. Fields, in order: D gene, J gene, clone size, V gene, CDR3 protein, CDR3 DNA. A D gene is named only where the DNA matches it firmly. A row's size may be missing; if present it is once, few, many or a size class.

d_gene: TRBD2; j_gene: TRBJ2-3; abundance: .; v_gene: TRBV5-1; CDR3aa: CASSGTSGYTDTQYF; CDR3nt: TGCGCCAGCAGCGGGACTAGCGGATACACAGATACGCAGTATTTT
d_gene: .; j_gene: TRBJ1-2; abundance: .; v_gene: TRBV9; CDR3aa: CASSGLVRAANYGYTF; CDR3nt: TGTGCCAGCAGCGGCCTCGTGCGGGCTGCTAACTATGGCTACACCTTC
d_gene: .; j_gene: TRBJ1-5; abundance: .; v_gene: TRBV15; CDR3aa: CATSRDRRTNSNQPQHF; CDR3nt: TGTGCCACCAGCAGAGATCGACGGACGAATAGCAATCAGCCCCAGCATTTT
d_gene: TRBD2; j_gene: TRBJ2-3; abundance: once; v_gene: TRBV7-9; CDR3aa: CASSLGLAGEITDTQYF; CDR3nt: TGTGCCAGCAGCTTAGGCCTAGCGGGTGAAATCACAGATACGCAGTATTTT
d_gene: TRBD2; j_gene: TRBJ2-1; abundance: .; v_gene: TRBV6-1; CDR3aa: CASSEGGLVGNEQFF; CDR3nt: TGTGCCAGCAGTGAGGGAGGACTAGTCGGGAATGAGCAGTTCTTC
d_gene: .; j_gene: TRBJ1-2; abundance: .; v_gene: TRBV6-5; CDR3aa: CASSSDLTEYYGYTF; CDR3nt: TGTGCCAGCAGTTCGGACTTGACGGAGTACTATGGCTACACCTTC
d_gene: .; j_gene: TRBJ2-7; abundance: .; v_gene: TRBV13; CDR3aa: CASSLGRAYEQYF; CDR3nt: TGTGCCAGCAGCTTAGGCAGGGCCTACGAGCAGTACTTC
d_gene: .; j_gene: TRBJ2-1; abundance: once; v_gene: TRBV9; CDR3aa: CASSFGGGPYNEQFF; CDR3nt: TGTGCCAGCAGCTTTGGTGGCGGTCCCTACAATGAGCAGTTCTTC
d_gene: TRBD2; j_gene: TRBJ2-1; abundance: .; v_gene: TRBV5-6; CDR3aa: CASSLGLAGFYNEQFF; CDR3nt: TGTGCCAGCAGCTTGGGTCTAGCGGGATTCTACAATGAGCAGTTCTTC
d_gene: .; j_gene: TRBJ2-7; abundance: .; v_gene: TRBV4-3; CDR3aa: CASSRPAEALVGDEQYF; CDR3nt: TGCGCCAGCAGCCGGCCGGCAGAAGCTCTAGTAGGTGACGAGCAGTACTTC
d_gene: TRBD1; j_gene: TRBJ1-4; abundance: .; v_gene: TRBV7-9; CDR3aa: CASSPGQEELFF; CDR3nt: TGTGCCAGCAGCCCGGGACAGGAGGAACTGTTTTTT
d_gene: .; j_gene: TRBJ2-3; abundance: .; v_gene: TRBV7-9; CDR3aa: CASSSLTDTQYF; CDR3nt: TGTGCCAGCAGCTCCTTAACAGATACGCAGTATTTT
d_gene: TRBD1; j_gene: TRBJ1-2; abundance: .; v_gene: TRBV5-6; CDR3aa: CASSLWDTGTGYGYTF; CDR3nt: TGTGCCAGCAGCTTGTGGGATACCGGGACAGGGTATGGCTACACCTTC
d_gene: .; j_gene: TRBJ2-1; abundance: .; v_gene: TRBV4-1; CDR3aa: CASSQDDSLWAQFF; CDR3nt: TGCGCCAGCAGCCAAGATGACTCTCTATGGGCCCAGTTCTTC
d_gene: TRBD1; j_gene: TRBJ2-7; abundance: .; v_gene: TRBV7-9; CDR3aa: CASSPRTGYEQYF; CDR3nt: TGTGCCAGCAGCCCCCGGACAGGCTACGAGCAGTACTTC
d_gene: TRBD2; j_gene: TRBJ2-7; abundance: .; v_gene: TRBV29-1; CDR3aa: CSVLGGRVYEQYF; CDR3nt: TGCAGCGTCTTAGGTGGGAGGGTCTACGAGCAGTACTTC
d_gene: TRBD1; j_gene: TRBJ2-2; abundance: few; v_gene: TRBV27; CDR3aa: CASSPGTGIGELFF; CDR3nt: TGTGCCAGCAGTCCCGGGACAGGGATCGGGGAGCTGTTTTTT
d_gene: TRBD1; j_gene: TRBJ1-3; abundance: .; v_gene: TRBV4-3; CDR3aa: CASSQADRAGNTIYF; CDR3nt: TGCGCCAGCAGCCAAGCGGACAGGGCTGGAAACACCATATATTTT
d_gene: .; j_gene: TRBJ1-2; abundance: .; v_gene: TRBV5-4; CDR3aa: CASSLGRLPNYGYTF; CDR3nt: TGTGCCAGCAGCTTAGGCCGGCTGCCTAACTATGGCTACACCTTC
d_gene: .; j_gene: TRBJ2-5; abundance: .; v_gene: TRBV6-5; CDR3aa: CASRLRDPKAETQYF; CDR3nt: TGTGCCAGCAGGCTCCGGGACCCCAAGGCAGAGACCCAGTACTTC